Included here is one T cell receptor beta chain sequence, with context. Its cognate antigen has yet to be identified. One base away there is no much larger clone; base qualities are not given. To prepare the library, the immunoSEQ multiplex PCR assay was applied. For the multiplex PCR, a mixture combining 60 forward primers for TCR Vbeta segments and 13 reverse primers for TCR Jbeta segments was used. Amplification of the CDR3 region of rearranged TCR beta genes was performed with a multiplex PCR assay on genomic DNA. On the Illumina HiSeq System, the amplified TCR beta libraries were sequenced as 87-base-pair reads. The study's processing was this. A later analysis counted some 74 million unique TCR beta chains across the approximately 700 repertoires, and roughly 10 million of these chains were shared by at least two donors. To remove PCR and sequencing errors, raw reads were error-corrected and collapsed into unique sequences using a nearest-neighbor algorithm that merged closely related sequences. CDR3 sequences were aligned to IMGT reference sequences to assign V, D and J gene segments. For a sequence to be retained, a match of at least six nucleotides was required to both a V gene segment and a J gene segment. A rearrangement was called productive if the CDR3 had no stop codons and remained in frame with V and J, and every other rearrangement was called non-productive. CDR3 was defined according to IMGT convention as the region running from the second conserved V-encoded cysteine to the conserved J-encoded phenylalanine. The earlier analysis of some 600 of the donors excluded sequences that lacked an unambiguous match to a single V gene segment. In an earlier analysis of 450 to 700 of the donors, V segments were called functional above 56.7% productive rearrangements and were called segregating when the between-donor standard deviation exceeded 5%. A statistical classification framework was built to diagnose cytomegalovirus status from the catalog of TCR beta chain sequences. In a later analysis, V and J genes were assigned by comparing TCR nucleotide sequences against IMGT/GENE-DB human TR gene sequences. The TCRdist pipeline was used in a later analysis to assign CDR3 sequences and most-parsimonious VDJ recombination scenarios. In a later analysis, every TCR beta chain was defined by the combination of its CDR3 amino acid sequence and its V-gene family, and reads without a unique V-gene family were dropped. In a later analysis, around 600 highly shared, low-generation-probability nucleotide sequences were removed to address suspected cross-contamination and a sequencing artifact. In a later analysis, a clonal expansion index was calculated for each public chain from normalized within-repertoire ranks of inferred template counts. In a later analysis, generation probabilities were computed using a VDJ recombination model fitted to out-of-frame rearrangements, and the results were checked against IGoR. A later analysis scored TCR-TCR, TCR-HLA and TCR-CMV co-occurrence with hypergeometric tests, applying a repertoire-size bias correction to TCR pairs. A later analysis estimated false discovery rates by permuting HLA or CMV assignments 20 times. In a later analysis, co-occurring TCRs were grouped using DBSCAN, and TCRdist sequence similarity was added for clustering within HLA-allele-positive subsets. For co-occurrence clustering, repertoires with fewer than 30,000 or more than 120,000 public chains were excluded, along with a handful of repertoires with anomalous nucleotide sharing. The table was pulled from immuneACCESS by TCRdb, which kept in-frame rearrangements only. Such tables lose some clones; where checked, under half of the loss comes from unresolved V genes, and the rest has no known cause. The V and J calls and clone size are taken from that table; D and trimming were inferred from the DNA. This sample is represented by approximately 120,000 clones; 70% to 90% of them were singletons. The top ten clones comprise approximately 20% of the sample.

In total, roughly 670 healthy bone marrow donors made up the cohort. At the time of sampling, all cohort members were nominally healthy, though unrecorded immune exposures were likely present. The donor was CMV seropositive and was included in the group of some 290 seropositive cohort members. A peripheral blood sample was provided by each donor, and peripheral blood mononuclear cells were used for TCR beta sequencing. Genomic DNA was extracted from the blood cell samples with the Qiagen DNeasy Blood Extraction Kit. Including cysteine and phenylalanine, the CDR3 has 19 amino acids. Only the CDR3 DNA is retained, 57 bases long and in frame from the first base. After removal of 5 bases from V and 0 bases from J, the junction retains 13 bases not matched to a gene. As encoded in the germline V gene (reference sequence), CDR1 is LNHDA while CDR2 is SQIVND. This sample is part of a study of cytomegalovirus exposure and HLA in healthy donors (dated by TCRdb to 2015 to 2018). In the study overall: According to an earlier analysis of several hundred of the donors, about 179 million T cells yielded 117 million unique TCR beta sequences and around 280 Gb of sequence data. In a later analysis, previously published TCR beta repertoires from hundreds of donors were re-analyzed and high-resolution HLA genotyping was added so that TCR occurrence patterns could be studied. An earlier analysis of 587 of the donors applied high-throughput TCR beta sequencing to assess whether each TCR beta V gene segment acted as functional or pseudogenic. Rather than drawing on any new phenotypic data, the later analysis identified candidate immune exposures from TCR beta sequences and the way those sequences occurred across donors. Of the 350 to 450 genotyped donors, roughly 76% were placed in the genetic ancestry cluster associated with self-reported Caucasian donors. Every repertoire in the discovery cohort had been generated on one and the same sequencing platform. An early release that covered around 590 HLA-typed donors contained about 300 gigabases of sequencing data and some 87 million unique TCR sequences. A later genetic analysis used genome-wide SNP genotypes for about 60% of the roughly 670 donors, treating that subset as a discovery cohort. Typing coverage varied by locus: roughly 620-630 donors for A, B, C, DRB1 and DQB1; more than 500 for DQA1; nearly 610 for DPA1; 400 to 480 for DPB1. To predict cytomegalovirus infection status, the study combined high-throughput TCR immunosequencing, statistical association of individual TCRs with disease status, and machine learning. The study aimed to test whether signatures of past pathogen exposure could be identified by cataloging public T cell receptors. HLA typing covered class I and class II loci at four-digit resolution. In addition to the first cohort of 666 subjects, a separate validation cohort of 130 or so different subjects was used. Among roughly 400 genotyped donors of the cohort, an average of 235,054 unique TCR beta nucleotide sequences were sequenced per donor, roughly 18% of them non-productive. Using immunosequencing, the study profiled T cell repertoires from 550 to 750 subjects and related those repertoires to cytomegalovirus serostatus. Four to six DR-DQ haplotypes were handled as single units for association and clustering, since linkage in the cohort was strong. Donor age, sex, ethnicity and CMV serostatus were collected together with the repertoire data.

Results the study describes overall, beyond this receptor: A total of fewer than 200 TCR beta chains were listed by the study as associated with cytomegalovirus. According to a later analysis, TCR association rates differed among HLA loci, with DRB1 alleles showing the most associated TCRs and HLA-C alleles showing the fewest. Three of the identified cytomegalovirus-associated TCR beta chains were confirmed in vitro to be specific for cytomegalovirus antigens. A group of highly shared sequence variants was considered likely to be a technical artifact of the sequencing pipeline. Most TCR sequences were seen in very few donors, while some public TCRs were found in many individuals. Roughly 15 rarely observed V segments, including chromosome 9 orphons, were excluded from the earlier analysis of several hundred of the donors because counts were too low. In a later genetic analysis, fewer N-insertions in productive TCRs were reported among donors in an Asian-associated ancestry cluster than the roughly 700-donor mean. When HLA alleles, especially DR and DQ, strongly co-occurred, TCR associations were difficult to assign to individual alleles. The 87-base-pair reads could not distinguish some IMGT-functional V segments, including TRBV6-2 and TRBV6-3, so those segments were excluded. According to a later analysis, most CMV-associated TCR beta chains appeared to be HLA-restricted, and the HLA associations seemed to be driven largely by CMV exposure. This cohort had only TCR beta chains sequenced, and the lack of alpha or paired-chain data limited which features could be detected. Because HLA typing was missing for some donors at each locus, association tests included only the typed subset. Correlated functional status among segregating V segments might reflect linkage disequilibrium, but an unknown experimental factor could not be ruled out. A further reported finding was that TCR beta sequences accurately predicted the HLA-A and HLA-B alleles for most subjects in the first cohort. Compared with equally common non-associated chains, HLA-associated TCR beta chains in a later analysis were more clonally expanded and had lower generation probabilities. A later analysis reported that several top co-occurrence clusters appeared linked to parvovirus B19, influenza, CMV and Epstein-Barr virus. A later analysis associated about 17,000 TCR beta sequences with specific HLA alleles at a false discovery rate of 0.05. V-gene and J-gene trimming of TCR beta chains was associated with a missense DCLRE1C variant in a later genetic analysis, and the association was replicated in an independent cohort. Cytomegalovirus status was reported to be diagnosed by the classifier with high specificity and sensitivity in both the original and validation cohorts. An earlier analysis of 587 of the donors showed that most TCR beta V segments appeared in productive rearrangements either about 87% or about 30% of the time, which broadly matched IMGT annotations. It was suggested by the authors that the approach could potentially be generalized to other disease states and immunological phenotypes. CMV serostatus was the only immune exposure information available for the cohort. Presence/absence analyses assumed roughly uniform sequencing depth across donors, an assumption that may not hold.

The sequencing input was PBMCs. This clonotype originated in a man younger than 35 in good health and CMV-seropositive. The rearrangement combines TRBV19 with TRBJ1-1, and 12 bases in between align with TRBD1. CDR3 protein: CASSASGQGAYYMNTEAFF. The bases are TGTGCCAGTAGTGCTTCGGGACAGGGGGCCTATTATATGAACACTGAAGCTTTCTTT.